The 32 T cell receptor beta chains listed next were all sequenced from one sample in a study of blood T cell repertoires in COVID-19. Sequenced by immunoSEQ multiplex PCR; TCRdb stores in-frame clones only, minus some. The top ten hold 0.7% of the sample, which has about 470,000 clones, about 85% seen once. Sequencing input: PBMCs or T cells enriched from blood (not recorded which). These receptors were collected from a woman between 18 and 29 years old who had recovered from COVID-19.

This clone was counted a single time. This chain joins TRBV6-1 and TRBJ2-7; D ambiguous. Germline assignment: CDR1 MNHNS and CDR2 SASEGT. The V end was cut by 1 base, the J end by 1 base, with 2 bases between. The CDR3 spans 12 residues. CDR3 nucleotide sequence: TGTGCCAGCAGTGAAGTATCCTACGAGCAGTACTTC. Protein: CASSEVSYEQYF.

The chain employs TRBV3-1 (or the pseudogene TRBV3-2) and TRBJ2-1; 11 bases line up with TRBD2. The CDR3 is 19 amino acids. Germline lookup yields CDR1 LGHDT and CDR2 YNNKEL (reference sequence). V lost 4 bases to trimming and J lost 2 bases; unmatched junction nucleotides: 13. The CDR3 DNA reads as TGTGCCAGCAGCCCGATATCGGATAGCGGGGGGGCCCCCTACAATGAGCAGTTCTTC. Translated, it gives CASSPISDSGGAPYNEQFF.

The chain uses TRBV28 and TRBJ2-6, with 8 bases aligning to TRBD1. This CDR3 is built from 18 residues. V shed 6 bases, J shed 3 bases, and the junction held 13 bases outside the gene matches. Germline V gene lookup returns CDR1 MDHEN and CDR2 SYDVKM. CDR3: CASSTIGQGIGGANVLTF. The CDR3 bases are TGTGCCAGCAGCACGATTGGACAGGGTATAGGTGGGGCCAACGTCCTGACTTTC. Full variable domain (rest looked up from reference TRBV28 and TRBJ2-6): DVKVTQSSRYLVKRTGEKVFLECVQDMDHENMFWYRQDPGLGLRLIYFSYDVKMKEKGDIPEGYSVSREKKERFSLILESASTNQTSMYLCASSTIGQGIGGANVLTFGAGSRLTVL.

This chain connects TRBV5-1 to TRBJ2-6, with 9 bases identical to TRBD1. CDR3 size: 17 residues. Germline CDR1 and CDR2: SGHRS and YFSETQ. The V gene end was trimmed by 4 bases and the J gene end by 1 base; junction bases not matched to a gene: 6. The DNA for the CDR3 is TGCGCCAGCAGCCTCGGGACAGGGATATCTGGGGCCAACGTCCTGACTTTC. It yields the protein CASSLGTGISGANVLTF.

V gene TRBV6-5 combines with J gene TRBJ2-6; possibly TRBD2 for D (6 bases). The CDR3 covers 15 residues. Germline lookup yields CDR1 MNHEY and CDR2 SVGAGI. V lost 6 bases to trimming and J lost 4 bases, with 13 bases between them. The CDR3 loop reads CASSRDFSGANVLTF. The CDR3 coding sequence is TGTGCCAGCAGCCGGGACTTTTCCGGGGCCAACGTCCTGACTTTC.

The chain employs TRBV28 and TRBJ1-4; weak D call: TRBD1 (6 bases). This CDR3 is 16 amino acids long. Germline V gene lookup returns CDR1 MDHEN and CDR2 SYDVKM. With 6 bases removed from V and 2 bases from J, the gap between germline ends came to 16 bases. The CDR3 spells CASRTTTGTTNEKLFF. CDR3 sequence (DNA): TGTGCCAGCAGAACAACAACAGGGACGACTAATGAAAAACTGTTTTTT.

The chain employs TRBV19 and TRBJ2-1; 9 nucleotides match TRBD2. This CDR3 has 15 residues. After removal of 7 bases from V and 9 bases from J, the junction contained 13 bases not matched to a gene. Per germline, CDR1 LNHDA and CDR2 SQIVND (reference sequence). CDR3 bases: TGTGCCAGTAAAGTCGTCGGAGCGGGGGGAGGTGAGCAGTTCTTC. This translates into CASKVVGAGGGEQFF. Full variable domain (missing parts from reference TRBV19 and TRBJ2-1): DGGITQSPKYLFRKEGQNVTLSCEQNLNHDAMYWYRQDPGQGLRLIYYSQIVNDFQKGDIAEGYSVSREKKESFPLTVTSAQKNPTAFYLCASKVVGAGGGEQFFGPGTRLTVL.

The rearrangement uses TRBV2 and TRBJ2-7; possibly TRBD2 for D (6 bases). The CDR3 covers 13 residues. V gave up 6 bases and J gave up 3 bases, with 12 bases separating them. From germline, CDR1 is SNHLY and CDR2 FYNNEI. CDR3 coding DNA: TGTGCCAGCAGGGGCGGGGCAGGCTACGAGCAGTACTTC. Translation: CASRGGAGYEQYF.

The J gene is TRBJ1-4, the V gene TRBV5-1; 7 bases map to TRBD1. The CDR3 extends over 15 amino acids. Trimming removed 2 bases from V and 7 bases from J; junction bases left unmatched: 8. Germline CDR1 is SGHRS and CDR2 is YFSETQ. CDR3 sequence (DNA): TGCGCCAGCAGCTTTGCCGGGACAGACCGTGAAAAACTGTTTTTT. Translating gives CASSFAGTDREKLFF.

The CDR3, as DNA: TGCGCCAGCAGCTTACAGGGAGCACCCCTCCACTTT. Translation gives CASSLQGAPLHF. The J gene is TRBJ1-6, the V gene TRBV5-1; TRBD1 might be the D (6 bases). The germline V gene encodes CDR1 SGHRS and CDR2 YFSETQ. The V and J ends lost 2 bases and 11 bases respectively, with 8 bases between them. The CDR3 totals 12 residues.

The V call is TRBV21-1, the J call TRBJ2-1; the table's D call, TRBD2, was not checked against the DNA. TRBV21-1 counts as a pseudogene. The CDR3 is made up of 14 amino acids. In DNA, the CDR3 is TGTGCCAGTGGGATTACTAGAAGAGACAATGAGCAGTTCTTC. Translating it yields CASGITRRDNEQFF.

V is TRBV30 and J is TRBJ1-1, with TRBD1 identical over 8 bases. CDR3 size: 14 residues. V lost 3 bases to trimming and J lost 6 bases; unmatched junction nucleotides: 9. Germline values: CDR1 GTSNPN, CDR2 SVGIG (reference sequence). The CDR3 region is CAWSRDRFISEAFF. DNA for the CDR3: TGTGCCTGGAGCCGGGACAGGTTCATTTCTGAAGCTTTCTTT.

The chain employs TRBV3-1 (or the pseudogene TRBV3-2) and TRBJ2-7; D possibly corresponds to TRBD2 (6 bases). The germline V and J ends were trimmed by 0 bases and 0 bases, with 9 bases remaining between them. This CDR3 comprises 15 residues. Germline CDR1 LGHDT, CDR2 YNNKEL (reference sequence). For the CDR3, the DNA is TGTGCCAGCAGCCAAGATGGGGGGTTCTCCTACGAGCAGTACTTC. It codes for CASSQDGGFSYEQYF.

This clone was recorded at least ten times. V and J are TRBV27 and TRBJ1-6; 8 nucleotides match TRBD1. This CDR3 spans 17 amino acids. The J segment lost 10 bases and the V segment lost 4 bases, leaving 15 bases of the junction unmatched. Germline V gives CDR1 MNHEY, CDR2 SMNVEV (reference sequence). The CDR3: CASSSPPDDRGLSPLHF. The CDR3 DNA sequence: TGTGCCAGCAGTTCCCCCCCGGACGACAGGGGTTTATCACCCCTCCACTTT.

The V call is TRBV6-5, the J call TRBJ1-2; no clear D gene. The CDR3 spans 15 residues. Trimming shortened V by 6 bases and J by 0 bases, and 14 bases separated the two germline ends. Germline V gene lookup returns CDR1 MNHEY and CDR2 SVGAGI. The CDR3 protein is CASRTGDNANYGYTF. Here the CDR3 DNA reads TGTGCCAGCAGGACGGGAGACAACGCTAACTATGGCTACACCTTC.

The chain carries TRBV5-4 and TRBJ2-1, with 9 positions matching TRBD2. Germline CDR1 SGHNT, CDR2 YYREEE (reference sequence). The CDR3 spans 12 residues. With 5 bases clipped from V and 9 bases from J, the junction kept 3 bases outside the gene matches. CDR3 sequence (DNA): TGTGCCAGCAGTACAGCGGGAGGTGAGCAGTTCTTC. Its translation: CASSTAGGEQFF.

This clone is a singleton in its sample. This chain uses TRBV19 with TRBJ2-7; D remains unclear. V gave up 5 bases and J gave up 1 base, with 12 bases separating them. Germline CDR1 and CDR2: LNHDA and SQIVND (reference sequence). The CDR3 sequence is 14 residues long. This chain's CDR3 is CASSARSGSYEQYF. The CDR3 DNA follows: TGTGCCAGTAGTGCCCGGTCCGGGTCCTACGAGCAGTACTTC.

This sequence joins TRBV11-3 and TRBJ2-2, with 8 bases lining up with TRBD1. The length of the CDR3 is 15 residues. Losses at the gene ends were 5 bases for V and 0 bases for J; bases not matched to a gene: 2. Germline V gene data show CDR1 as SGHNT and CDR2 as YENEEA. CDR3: CASSPGQANTGELFF. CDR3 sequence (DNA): TGTGCCAGCAGCCCGGGACAGGCGAACACCGGGGAGCTGTTTTTT.

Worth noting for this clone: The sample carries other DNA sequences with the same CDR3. The CDR3 sequence is CASSFGGTEAFF. In nucleotides, the CDR3 is TGTGCCAGCAGTTTCGGCGGTACTGAAGCTTTCTTT. This chain links TRBV28 with TRBJ1-1; no firm D call. The CDR3 totals 12 residues. V was clipped by 3 bases and J by 5 bases, with 7 bases between them. Germline V gene sequence: CDR1 MDHEN, CDR2 SYDVKM. The full variable domain, its missing parts supplied by reference TRBV28 and TRBJ1-1, is DVKVTQSSRYLVKRTGEKVFLECVQDMDHENMFWYRQDPGLGLRLIYFSYDVKMKEKGDIPEGYSVSREKKERFSLILESASTNQTSMYLCASSFGGTEAFFGQGTRLTVV.

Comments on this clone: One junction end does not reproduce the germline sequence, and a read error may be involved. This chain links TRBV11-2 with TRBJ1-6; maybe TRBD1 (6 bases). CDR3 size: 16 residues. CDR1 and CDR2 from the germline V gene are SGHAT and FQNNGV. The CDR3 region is CASSFRDTSDNSPLHF. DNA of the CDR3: TGTGCCAGCAGCTTTAGGGACACCTCCGATAATTCACCCCTCCACTTT.

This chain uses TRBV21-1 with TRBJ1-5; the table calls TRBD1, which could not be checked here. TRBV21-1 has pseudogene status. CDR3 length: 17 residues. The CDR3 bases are TGTGCCAGCAGCAAAGAGAAGACAGGGCGCAGCAATCAGCCCCAGCATTTT. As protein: CASSKEKTGRSNQPQHF.

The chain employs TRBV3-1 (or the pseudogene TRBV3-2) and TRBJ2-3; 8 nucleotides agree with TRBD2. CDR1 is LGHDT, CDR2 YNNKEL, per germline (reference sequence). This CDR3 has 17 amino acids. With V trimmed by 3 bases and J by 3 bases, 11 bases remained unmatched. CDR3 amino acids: CASSHLPGGGITDTQYF. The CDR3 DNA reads TGTGCCAGCAGCCATTTGCCGGGAGGGGGAATTACAGATACGCAGTATTTT.

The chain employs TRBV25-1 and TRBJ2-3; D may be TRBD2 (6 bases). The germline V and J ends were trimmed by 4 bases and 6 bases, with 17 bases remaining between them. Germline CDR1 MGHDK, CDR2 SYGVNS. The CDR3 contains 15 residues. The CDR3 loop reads CASSAGTSRGDTQYF. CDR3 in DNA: TGTGCCAGCAGTGCCGGGACTTCCCGAGGGGATACGCAGTATTTT.

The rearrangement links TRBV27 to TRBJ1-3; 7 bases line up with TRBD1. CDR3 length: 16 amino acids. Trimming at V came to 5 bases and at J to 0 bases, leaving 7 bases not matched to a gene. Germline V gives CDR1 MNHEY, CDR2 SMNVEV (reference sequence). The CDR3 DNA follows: TGTGCCAGCAGTCAAACAGGGGCCTTCTCTGGAAACACCATATATTTT. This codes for CASSQTGAFSGNTIYF.

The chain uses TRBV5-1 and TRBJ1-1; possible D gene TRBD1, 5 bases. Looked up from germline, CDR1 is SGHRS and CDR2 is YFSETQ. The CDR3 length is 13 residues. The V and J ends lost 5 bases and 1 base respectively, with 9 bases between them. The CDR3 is CASSGAENTEAFF. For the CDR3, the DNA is TGCGCCAGCAGTGGGGCCGAGAACACTGAAGCTTTCTTT.

The CDR3 sequence is CASSLQRGGWKFYF. In nucleotides, the CDR3 is TGTGCCAGCAGCTTGCAGCGGGGGGGCTGGAAGTTCTATTTT. The chain combines TRBV5-6 with TRBJ2-3; 10 bases fit TRBD2. The CDR3 is 14 residues long. V lost 1 base and J lost 15; bases outside the gene matches: 11. Germline CDR1 reads SGHDT; CDR2 reads YYEEEE.

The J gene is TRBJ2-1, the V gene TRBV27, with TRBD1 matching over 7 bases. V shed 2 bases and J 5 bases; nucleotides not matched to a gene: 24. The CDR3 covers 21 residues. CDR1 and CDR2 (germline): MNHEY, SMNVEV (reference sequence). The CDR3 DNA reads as TGTGCCAGCAGTTTAAGACCCCCAAGAGGTTCGTTTTCAGGGGGAGACAATGAGCAGTTCTTC. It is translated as CASSLRPPRGSFSGGDNEQFF.

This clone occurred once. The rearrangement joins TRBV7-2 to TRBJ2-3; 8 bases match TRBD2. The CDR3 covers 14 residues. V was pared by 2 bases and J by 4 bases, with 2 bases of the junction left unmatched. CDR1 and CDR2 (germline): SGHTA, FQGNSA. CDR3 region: CASSLSGGADTQYF. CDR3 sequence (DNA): TGTGCCAGCAGCTTAAGCGGGGGTGCAGATACGCAGTATTTT.

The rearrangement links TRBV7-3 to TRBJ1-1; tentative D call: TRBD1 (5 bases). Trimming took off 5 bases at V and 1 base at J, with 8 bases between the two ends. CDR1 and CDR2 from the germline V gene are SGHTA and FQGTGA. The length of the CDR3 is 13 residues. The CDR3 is CASSPGQNTEAFF. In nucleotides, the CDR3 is TGTGCCAGCAGCCCAGGACAGAACACTGAAGCTTTCTTT. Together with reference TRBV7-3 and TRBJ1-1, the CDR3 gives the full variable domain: GAGVSQTPSNKVTEKGKYVELRCDPISGHTALYWYRQSLGQGPEFLIYFQGTGAADDSGLPNDRFFAVRPEGSVSTLKIQRTERGDSAVYLCASSPGQNTEAFFGQGTRLTVV.

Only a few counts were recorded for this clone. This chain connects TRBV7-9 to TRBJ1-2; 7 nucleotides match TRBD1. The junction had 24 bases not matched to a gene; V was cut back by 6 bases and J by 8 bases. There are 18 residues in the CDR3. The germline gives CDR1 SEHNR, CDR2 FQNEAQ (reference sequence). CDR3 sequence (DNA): TGTGCCAGCAGGTCCTTGGATGGGGGACAGCAACGGGTTGAGGGCTACACCTTC. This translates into CASRSLDGGQQRVEGYTF.

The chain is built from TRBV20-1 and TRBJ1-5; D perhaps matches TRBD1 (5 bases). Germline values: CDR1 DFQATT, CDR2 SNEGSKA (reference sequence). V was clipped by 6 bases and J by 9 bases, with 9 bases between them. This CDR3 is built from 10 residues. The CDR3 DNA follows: TGCAGTGCCGGGGGGGGGCCCCAGCATTTT. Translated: CSAGGGPQHF.

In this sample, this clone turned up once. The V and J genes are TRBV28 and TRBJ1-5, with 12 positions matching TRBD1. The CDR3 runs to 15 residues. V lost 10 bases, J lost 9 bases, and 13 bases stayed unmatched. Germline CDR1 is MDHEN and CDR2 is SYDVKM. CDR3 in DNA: TGTGCCACTAACGAGGGACAGGGGGCGATTAGGCCCCAGCATTTT. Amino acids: CATNEGQGAIRPQHF.